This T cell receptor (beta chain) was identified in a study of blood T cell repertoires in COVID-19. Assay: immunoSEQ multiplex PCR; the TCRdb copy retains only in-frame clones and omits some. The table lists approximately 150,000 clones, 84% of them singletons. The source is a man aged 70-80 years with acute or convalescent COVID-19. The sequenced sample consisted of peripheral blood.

CDR3 protein: CASSEAGTDNQPQHF. CDR3 DNA sequence: TGTGCCAGCAGTGAAGCGGGGACAGACAATCAGCCCCAGCATTTT. This sequence joins TRBV2 and TRBJ1-5; TRBD1 agrees at 7 bases. V lost 0 bases to trimming and J lost 3 bases; unmatched junction nucleotides: 2. Germline loops: CDR1 SNHLY, CDR2 FYNNEI. The CDR3 extends over 15 amino acids.